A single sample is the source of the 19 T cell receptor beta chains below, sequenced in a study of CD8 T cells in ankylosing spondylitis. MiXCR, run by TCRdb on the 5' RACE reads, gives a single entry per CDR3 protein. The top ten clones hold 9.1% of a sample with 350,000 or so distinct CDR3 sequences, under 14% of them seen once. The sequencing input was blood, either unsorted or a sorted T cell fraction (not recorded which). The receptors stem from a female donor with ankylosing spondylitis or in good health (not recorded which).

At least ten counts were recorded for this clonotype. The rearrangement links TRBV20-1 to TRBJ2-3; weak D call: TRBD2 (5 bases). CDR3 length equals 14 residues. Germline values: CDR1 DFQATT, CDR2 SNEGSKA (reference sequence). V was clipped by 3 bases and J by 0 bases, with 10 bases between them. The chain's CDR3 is CSARRGGSTDTQYF. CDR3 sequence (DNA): TGCAGTGCTAGGAGAGGCGGGAGCACAGATACGCAGTATTTT.

CDR3 in DNA: TGCAGTGCTGGGGCCGGGGCCTTCGGTGACTATGGCTACACCTTC. Translation gives CSAGAGAFGDYGYTF. The chain combines TRBV20-1 with TRBJ1-2, with D tentatively TRBD1 (5 bases). V dropped 5 bases and J dropped 3 bases, with 19 bases sitting between them. The CDR3 runs 15 residues. The germline CDR1 and CDR2 sequences are DFQATT and SNEGSKA (reference sequence).

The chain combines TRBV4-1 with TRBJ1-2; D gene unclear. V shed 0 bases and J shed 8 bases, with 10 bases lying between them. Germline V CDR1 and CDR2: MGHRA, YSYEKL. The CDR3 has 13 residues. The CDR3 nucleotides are TGCGCCAGCAGCCAAGATAGGTGGTCCGGCTACACCTTC. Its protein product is CASSQDRWSGYTF.

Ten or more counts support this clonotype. In DNA, the CDR3 is TGCGCCAGCAGCTCCCTTGGGGGGGCCCAAGAGACCCAGTACTTC. It codes for CASSSLGGAQETQYF. V usage is TRBV5-1 and J usage is TRBJ2-5, with a possible D match to TRBD2 (7 bases). Germline V gene lookup returns CDR1 SGHRS and CDR2 YFSETQ. Trimming cost V 3 bases and J 1 base, with 13 bases left between them. The CDR3 is made up of 15 amino acids.

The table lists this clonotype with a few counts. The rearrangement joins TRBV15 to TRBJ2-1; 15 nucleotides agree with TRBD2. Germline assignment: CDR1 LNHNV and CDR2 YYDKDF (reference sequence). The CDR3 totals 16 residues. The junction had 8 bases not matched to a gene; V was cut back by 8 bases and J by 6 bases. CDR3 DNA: TGTGCCACCTTAGGACTAGCGGGAGGGATTAGCAATGAGCAGTTCTTC. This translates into CATLGLAGGISNEQFF.

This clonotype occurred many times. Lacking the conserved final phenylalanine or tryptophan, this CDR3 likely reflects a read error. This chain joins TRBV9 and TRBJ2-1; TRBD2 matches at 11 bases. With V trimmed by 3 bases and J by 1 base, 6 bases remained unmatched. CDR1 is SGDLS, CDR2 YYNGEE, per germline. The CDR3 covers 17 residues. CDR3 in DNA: TGTGCCAGCAGCGGAACTAGCGGGAGTGGTTCCTACAATGAGCAGTTCTTA. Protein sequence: CASSGTSGSGSYNEQFL.

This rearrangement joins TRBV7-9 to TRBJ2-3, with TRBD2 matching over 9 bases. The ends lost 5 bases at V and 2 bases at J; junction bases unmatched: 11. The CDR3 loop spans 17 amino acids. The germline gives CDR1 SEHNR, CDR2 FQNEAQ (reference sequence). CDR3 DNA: TGTGCCAGCAGCCAAGTGACTAGCGGATCTTTCACAGATACGCAGTATTTT. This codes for CASSQVTSGSFTDTQYF. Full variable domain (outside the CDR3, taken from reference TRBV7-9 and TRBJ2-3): DTGVSQNPRHKITKRGQNVTFRCDPISEHNRLYWYRQTLGQGPEFLTYFQNEAQLEKSRLLSDRFSAERPKGSFSTLEIQRTEQGDSAMYLCASSQVTSGSFTDTQYFGPGTRLTVL.

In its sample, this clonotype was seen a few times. CDR3 region: CASSPAPGLTDTQYF. CDR3 nucleotide sequence: TGTGCCAGCTCACCAGCCCCGGGACTCACAGATACGCAGTATTTT. The chain joins TRBV18 to TRBJ2-3; D is perhaps TRBD2 (6 bases). The CDR3 covers 15 residues. The V end lost 2 bases, the J end lost 2 bases, and 11 bases lay between the germline ends. Germline CDR1 KGHSH, CDR2 LQKENI.

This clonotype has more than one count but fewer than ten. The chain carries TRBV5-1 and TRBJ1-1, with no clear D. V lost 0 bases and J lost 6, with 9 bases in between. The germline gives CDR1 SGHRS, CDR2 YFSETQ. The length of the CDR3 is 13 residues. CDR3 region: CASSLALGAEAFF. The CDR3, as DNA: TGCGCCAGCAGCTTGGCACTAGGAGCTGAAGCTTTCTTT.

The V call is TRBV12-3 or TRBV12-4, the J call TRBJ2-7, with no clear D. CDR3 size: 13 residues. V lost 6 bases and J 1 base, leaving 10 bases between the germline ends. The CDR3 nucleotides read TGTGCCAGCAGACCCGGCCCTTCCTACGAGCAGTACTTC. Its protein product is CASRPGPSYEQYF.

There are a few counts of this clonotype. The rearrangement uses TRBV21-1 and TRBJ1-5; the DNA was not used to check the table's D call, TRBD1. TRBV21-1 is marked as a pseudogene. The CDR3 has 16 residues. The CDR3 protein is CASSNEVREGNQPQHF. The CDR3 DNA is TGTGCCAGCAGCAATGAGGTCAGGGAAGGCAATCAGCCCCAGCATTTT.

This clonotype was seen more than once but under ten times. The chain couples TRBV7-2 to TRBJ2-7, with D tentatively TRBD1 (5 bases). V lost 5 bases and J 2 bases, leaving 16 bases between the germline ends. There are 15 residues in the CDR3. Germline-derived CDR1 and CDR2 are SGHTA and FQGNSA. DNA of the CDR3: TGTGCCAGCAGCGTTCACGACAGCATAGCCTACGAGCAGTACTTC. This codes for CASSVHDSIAYEQYF.

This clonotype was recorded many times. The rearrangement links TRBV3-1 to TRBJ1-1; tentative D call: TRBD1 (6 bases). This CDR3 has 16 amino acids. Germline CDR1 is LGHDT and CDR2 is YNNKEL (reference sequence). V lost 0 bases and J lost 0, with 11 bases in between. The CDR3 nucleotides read TGTGCCAGCAGCCAAGATTGGGCAGGGGTGAACACTGAAGCTTTCTTT. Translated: CASSQDWAGVNTEAFF.

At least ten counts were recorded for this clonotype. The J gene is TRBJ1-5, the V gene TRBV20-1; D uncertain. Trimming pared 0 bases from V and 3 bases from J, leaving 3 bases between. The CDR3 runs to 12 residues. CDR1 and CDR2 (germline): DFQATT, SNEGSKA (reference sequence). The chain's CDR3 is CSARDPNQPQHF. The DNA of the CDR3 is TGCAGTGCTAGAGACCCCAATCAGCCCCAGCATTTT.

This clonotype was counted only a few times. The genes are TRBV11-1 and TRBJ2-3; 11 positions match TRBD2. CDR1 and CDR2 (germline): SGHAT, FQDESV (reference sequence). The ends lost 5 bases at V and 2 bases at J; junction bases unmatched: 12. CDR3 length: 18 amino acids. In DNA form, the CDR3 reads TGTGCCAGCAGCCGACGTGGGGCTAGCGGGGGGTCCACAGATACGCAGTATTTT. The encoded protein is CASSRRGASGGSTDTQYF.

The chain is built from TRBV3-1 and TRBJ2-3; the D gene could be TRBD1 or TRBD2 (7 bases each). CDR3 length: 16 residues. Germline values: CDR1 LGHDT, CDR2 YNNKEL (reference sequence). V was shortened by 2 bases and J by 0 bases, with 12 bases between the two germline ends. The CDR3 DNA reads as TGTGCCAGCAGCCAATCAGGGGGGGGGAGCACAGATACGCAGTATTTT. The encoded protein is CASSQSGGGSTDTQYF.

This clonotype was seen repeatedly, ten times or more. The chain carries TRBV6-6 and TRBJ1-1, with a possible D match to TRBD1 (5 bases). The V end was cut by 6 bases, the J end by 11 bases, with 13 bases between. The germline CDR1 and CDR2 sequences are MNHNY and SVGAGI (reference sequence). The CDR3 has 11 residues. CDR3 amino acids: CASSRREGAFF. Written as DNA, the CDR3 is TGTGCCAGCAGCCGCAGGGAGGGCGCTTTCTTT.

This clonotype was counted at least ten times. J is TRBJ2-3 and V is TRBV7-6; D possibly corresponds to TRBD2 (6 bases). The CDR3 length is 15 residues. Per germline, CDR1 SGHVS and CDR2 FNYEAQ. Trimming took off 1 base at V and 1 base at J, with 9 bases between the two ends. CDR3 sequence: CASSLETGGTDTQYF. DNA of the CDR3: TGTGCCAGCAGCTTAGAAACGGGGGGCACAGATACGCAGTATTTT.

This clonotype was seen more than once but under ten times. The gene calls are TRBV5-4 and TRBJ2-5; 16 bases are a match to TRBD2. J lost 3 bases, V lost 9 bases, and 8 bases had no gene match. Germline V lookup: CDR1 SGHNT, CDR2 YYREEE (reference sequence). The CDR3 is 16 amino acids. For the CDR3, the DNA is TGTGCCACCTTTTCCGGGACTAGCGGGAGGGAAGAGACCCAGTACTTC. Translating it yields CATFSGTSGREETQYF.